Only a few counts were recorded for the clone carrying this T cell receptor (beta chain). Assay: immunoSEQ multiplex PCR; the TCRdb copy retains only in-frame clones and omits some. The table includes about 56,000 clones, 85% to 90% detected once. This sample is drawn from a study of OX40 agonist ivuxolimab in advanced cancers. The sequenced sample was CD4+ or CD8+ T cells sorted from blood, obtained in a trial of the OX40 agonist ivuxolimab. The TCR comes from an adult with an advanced solid tumor such as melanoma, head and neck, liver or kidney cancer.

The CDR3 here is CAWSQVNTEAFF. Written as DNA, the CDR3 is TGTGCCTGGAGTCAAGTGAACACTGAAGCTTTCTTT. The chain uses TRBV30 and TRBJ1-1; D uncertain. V was cut by 2 bases and J by 0 bases, with 4 bases left in between. The germline CDR1 and CDR2 sequences are GTSNPN and SVGIG (reference sequence). The CDR3 is made up of 12 amino acids.